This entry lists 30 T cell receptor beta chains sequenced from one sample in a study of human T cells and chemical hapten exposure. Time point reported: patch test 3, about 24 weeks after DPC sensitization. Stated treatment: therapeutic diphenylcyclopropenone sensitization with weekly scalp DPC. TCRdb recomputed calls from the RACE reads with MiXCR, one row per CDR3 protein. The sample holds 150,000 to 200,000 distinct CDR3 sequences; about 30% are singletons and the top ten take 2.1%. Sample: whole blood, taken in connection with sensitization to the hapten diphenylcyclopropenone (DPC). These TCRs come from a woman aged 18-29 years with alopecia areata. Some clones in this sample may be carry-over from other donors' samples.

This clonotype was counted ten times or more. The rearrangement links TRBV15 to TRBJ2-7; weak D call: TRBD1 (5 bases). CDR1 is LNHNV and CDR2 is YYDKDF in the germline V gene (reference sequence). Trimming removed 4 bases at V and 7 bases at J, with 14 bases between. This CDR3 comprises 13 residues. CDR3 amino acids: CATSIDSVGEQYF. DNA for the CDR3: TGTGCCACCAGCATCGACAGCGTGGGAGAGCAGTACTTC.

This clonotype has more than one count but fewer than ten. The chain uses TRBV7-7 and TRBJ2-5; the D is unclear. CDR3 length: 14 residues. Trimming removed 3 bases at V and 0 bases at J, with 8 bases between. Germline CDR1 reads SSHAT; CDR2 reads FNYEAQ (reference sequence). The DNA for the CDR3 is TGTGCCAGCAGCTTTATCAGGAACCAAGAGACCCAGTACTTC. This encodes CASSFIRNQETQYF.

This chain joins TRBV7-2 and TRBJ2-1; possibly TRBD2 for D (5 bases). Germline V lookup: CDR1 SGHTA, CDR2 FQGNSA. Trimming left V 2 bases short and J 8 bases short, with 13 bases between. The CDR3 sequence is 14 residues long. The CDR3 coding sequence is TGTGCCAGCAGCTTAAGTCTAGCTTCTGATGAGCAGTTCTTC. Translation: CASSLSLASDEQFF.

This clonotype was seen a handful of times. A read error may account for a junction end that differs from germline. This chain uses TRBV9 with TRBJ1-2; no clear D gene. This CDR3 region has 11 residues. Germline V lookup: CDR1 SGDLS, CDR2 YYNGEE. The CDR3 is CASSVEKGLNF. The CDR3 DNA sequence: TGTGCCAGCAGCGTAGAAAAGGGATTGAACTTC.

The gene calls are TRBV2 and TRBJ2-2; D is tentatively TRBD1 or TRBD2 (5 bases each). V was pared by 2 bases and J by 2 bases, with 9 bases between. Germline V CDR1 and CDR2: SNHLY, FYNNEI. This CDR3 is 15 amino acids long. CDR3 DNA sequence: TGTGCCAGCAGTGAAACGGGGCTAAACACCGGGGAGCTGTTTTTT. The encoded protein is CASSETGLNTGELFF.

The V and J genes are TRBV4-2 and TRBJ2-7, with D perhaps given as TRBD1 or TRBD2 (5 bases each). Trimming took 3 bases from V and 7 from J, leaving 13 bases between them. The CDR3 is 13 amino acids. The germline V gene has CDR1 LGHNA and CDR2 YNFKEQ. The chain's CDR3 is CASSQDGTGEQYF. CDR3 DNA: TGTGCCAGCAGCCAGGATGGGACGGGGGAGCAGTACTTC.

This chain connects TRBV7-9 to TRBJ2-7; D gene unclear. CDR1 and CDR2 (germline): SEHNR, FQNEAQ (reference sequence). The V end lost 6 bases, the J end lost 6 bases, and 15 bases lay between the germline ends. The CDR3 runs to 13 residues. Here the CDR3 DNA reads TGTGCCAGCAGGAGCTCGGGCGCTGGCGAGCAGTACTTC. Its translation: CASRSSGAGEQYF.

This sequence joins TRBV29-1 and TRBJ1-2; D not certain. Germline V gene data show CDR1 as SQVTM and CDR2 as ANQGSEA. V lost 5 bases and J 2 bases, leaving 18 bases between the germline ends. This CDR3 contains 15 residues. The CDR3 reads CSVNKGANFNYGYTF. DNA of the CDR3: TGCAGCGTTAACAAGGGCGCTAATTTCAACTATGGCTACACCTTC.

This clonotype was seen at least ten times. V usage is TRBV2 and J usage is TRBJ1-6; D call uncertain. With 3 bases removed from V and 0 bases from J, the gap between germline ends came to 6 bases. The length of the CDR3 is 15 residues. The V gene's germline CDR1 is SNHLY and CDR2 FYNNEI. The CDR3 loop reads CASSEGRSYNSPLHF. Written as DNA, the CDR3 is TGTGCCAGCAGTGAGGGTCGCTCCTATAATTCACCCCTCCACTTT.

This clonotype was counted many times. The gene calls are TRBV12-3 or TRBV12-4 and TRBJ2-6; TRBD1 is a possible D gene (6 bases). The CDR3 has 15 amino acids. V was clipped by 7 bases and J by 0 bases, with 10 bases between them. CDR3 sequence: CASTLGGSGANVLTF. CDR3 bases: TGTGCCAGCACCTTAGGGGGCTCTGGGGCCAACGTCCTGACTTTC.

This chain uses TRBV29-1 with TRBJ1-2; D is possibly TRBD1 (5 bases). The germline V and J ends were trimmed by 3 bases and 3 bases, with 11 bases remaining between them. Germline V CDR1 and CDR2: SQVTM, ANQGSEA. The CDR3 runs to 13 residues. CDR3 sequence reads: CSVEGRGDYGYTF. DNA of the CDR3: TGCAGCGTTGAGGGTAGGGGAGACTATGGCTACACCTTC.

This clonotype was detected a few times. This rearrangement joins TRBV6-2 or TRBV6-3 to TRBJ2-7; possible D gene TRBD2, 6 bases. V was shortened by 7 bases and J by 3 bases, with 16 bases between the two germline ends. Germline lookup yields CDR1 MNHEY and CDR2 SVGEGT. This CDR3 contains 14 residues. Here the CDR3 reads CASTPEGLDYEQYF. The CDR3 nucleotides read TGTGCCAGCACCCCGGAGGGGCTAGACTACGAGCAGTACTTC.

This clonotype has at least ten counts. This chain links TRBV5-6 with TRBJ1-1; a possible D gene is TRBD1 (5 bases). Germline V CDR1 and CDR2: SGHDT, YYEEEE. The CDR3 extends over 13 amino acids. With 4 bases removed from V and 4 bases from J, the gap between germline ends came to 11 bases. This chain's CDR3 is CASSLGAGTEAFF. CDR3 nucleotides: TGTGCCAGCAGCCTTGGGGCGGGCACTGAAGCTTTCTTT.

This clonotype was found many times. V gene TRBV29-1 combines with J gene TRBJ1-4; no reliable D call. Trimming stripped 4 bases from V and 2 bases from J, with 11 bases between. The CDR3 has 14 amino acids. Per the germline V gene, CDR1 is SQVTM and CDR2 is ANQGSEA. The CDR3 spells CSVGRSGTNEKLFF. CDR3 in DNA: TGCAGCGTTGGTCGGTCCGGGACTAATGAAAAACTGTTTTTT.

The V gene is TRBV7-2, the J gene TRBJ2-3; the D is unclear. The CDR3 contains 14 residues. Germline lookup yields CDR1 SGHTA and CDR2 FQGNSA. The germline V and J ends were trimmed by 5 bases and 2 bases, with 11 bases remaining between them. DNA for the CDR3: TGTGCCAGCAGCCGGCGAACCCTCACAGATACGCAGTATTTT. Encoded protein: CASSRRTLTDTQYF.

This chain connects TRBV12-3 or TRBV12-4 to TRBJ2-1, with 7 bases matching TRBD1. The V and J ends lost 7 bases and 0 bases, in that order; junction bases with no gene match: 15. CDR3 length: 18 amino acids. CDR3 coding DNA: TGTGCCAGCATAACCGTCGTAGGGGGCCGAAGCTCCTACAATGAGCAGTTCTTC. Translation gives CASITVVGGRSSYNEQFF.

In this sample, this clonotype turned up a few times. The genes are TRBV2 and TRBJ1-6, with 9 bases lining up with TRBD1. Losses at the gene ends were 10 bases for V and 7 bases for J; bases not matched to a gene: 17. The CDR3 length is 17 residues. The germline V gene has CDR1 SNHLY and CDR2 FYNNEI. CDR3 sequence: CAILTTDRDRENSPLHF. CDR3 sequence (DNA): TGTGCCATCCTCACAACCGACCGGGACAGGGAAAATTCACCCCTCCACTTT. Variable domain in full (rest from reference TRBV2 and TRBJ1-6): EPEVTQTPSHQVTQMGQEVILRCVPISNHLYFYWYRQILGQKVEFLVSFYNNEISEKSEIFDDQFSVERPDGSNFTLKIRSTKLEDSAMYFCAILTTDRDRENSPLHFGNGTRLTVT.

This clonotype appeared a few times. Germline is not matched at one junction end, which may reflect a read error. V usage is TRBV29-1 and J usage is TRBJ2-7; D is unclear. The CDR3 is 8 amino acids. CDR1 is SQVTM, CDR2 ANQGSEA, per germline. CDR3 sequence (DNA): TGCAGCGTTGGGTCTGGTTTCTTC. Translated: CSVGSGFF.

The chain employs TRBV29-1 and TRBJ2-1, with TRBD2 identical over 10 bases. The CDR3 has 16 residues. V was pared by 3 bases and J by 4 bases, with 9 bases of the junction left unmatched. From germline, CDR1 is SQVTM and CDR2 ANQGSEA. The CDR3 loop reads CSVESIAGGRYNEQFF. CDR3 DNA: TGCAGCGTTGAGTCGATAGCGGGGGGTCGATACAATGAGCAGTTCTTC.

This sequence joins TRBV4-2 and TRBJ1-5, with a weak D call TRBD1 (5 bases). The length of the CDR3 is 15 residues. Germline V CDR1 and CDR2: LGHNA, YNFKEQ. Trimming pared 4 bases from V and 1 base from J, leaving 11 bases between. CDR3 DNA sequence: TGTGCCAGCAGCCCACAGGATAGGAGCAATCAGCCCCAGCATTTT. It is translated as CASSPQDRSNQPQHF.

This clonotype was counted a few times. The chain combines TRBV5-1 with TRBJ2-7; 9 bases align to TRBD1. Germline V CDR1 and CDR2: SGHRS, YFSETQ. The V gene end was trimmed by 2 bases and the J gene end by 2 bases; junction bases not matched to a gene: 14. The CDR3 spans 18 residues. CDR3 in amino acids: CASSFASGTGYTAYEQYF. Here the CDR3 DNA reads TGCGCCAGCAGCTTTGCGTCCGGGACAGGGTATACTGCCTACGAGCAGTACTTC.

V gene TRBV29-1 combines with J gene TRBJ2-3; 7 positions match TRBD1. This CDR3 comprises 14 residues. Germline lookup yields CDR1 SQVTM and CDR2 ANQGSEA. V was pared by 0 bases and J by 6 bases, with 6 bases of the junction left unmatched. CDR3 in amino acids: CSVEEGRGKDTQYF. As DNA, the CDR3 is TGCAGCGTTGAAGAAGGCAGGGGGAAGGATACGCAGTATTTT.

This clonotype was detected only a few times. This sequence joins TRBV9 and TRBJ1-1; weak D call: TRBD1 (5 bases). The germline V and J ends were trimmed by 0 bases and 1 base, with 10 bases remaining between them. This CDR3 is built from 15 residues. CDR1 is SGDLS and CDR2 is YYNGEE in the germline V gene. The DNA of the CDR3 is TGTGCCAGCAGCGTAGCCCAGGGACCGAACACTGAAGCTTTCTTT. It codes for CASSVAQGPNTEAFF.

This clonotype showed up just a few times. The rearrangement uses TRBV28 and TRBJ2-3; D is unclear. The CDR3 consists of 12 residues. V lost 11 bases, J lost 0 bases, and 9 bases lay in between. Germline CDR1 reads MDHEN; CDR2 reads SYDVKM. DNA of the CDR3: TGTGCCGCCCGAGAAAGCACAGATACGCAGTATTTT. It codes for CAARESTDTQYF.

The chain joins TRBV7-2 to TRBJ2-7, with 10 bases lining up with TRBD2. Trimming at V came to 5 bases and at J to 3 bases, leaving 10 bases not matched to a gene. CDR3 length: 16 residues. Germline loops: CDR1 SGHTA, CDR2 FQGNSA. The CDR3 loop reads CASSKASGLAIYEQYF. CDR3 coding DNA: TGTGCCAGCAGCAAAGCGTCGGGACTAGCGATCTACGAGCAGTACTTC.

CDR3 in DNA: TGTGCCAGCACCGGAGACAGATCCGTCCACGAGCAGTACTTC. As protein: CASTGDRSVHEQYF. The J gene is TRBJ2-7, the V gene TRBV7-9; tentative D call: TRBD1 (5 bases). The CDR3 is 14 residues long. Trimming took off 7 bases at V and 5 bases at J, with 18 bases between the two ends. Germline-derived CDR1 and CDR2 are SEHNR and FQNEAQ (reference sequence).

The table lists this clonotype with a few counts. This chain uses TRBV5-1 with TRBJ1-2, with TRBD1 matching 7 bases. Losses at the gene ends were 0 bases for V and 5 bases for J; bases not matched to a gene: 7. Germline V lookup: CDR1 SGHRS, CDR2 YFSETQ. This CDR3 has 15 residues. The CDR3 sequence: CASSLGSGQPYGYTF. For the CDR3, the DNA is TGCGCCAGCAGCTTGGGTTCGGGACAGCCGTATGGCTACACCTTC.

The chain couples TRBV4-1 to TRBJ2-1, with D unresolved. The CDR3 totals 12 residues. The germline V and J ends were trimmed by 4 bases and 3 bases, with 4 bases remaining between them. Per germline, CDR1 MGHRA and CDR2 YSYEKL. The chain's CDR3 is CASSLNYNEQFF. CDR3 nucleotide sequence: TGCGCCAGCAGCCTAAACTACAATGAGCAGTTCTTC.

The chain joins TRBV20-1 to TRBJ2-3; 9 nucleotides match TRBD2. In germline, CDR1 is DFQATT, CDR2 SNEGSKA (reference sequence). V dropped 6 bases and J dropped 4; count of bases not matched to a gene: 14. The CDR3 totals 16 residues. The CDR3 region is CSAPRLRTSEADTQYF. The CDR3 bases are TGCAGTGCACCGAGGTTGCGGACTAGCGAGGCAGATACGCAGTATTTT.

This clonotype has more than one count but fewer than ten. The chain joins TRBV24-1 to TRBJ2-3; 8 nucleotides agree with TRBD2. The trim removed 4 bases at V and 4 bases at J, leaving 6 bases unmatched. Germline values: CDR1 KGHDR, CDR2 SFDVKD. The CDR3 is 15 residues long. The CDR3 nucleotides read TGTGCCACCAGTGAGACCGGGACTAGAGCAGATACGCAGTATTTT. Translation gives CATSETGTRADTQYF.